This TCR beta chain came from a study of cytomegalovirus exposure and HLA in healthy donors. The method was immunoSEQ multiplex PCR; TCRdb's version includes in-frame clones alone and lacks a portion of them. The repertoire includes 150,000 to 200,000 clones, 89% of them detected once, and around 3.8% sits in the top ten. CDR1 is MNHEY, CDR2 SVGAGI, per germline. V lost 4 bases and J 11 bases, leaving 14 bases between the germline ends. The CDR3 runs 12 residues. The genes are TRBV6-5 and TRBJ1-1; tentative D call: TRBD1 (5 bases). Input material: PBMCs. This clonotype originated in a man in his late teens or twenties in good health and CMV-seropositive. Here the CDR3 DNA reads TGTGCCAGCAGTTTTGGCAGGGCAGAGGCTTTCTTT. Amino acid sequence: CASSFGRAEAFF.